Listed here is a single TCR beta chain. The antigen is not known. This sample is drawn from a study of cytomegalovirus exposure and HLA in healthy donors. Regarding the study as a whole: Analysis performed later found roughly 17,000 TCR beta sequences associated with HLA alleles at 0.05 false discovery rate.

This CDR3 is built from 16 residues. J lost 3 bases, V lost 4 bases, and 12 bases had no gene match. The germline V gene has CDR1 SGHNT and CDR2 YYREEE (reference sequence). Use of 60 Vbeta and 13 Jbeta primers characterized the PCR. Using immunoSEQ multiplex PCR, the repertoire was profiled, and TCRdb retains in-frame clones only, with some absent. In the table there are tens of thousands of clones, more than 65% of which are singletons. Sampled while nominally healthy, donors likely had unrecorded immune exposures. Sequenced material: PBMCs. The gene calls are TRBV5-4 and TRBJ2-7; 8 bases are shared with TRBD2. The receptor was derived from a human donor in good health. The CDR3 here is CASSQRGAGVLYEQYF. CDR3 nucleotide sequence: TGTGCCAGCAGCCAACGGGGAGCGGGAGTTCTCTACGAGCAGTACTTC.